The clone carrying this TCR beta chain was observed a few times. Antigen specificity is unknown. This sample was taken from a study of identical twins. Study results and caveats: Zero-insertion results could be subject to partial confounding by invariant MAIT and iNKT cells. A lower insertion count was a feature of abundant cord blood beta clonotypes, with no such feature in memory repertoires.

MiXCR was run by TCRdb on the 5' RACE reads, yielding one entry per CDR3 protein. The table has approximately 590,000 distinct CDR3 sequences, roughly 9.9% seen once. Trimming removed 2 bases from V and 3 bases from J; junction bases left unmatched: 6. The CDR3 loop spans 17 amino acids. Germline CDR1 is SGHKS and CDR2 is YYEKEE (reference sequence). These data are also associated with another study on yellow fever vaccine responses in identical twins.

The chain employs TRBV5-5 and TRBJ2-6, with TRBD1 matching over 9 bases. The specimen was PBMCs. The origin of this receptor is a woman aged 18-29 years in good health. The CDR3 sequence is CASSFGTGMFGANVLTF. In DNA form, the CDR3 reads TGTGCCAGCAGCTTCGGGACAGGGATGTTTGGGGCCAACGTCCTGACTTTC.